This T cell receptor (beta chain) was found in a study of vaccination effects on CD4 cells after COVID-19 (dated by TCRdb to between 2021 and 2024). In terms of the full investigation: Each participant got two doses of an mRNA SARS-CoV-2 vaccine, either BNT162b2 or mRNA-1273. The study compared SARS-CoV-2 spike-specific CD4+ TCR repertoires before and after mRNA vaccination in COVID-19 convalescent patients and infection-naive vaccine recipients. Altogether, around 9 COVID-19 convalescent patients and a handful of SARS-CoV-2-naive healthy vaccine recipients made up the full study. In the study, cultures from other donors were sequenced using the Oncomine TCR Beta short-read assay on an Illumina iSeq 100. What the research found in general, with its limitations: Limitations of the study were the small number of convalescent patients and the absence of early post-infection timepoints. In healthy vaccine recipients, vaccine-induced clones were almost all SARS-CoV-2 mono-reactive, with only 1 of 255 cross-reactive with common cold coronaviruses. Marked clonal contraction was observed in both infection-induced and vaccine-induced clones at late post-vaccination timepoints, consistent with waning T cell responses.

About this clone: What this receptor recognizes is not known. Base qualities are not provided; no much larger clone lies one nucleotide away.

V is shortened by 0 bases, J by 1 base, and the region joining them spans 7 bases. Based on the germline V gene, the CDR1 and CDR2 sequences are SGHRS and YFSETQ. The CDR3 spans 15 residues, from the cysteine through the phenylalanine. CDR3 DNA is the only sequence kept; it has 45 bases, read in frame from the first base. Library preparation employed the immunoSEQ multiplex PCR assay. TCR beta CDR3 sequencing was performed on DNA from the cultured, isolated CD4+ T cells. Turning to the authors' computational methods: Non-productive TCR sequences were removed and reads were trimmed to the CDR3 region, keeping CDR3s of at least 7 amino acids. Antigen-specific clonotypes were identified with the MANAFEST web app by comparing expansion in peptide wells against reference cultures. To be called positive, a clone needed expansion at FDR<0.05 compared with the reference and with all other wells, an odds ratio greater than 5, and a frequency greater than 0.1% in two replicate wells. A clonotype was called cross-reactive if it was significantly expanded both in SARS-CoV-2 spike wells and in at least one common cold coronavirus spike condition. CDR3 similarity was assessed by Levenshtein distance using the stringdist R package, and unrooted trees were constructed with ape in R 3.6.1. TCRdb took this table from immuneACCESS and kept in-frame rearrangements with V and J called. Such tables lack part of the clones; where checked against another copy, unresolved V genes explain under half of the gap, and the rest is unexplained. The DNA was the basis for D and trimming; V, J and clone size are from that table. Present in this sample are tens of thousands of clones, roughly 80% of which were seen just once. Roughly 3.5% of the sample is taken by the ten largest.

The ViraFEST assay stimulated PBMC with viral peptide pools and then used TCR sequencing to identify antigen-specific CD4+ T cell clonotypes by expansion. After approximately 11 days of culture, CD4+ T cells were isolated with the EasySep CD4+ T cell isolation kit. Negative nucleocapsid antibody results before and after vaccination confirmed that the healthy vaccine recipients had no prior SARS-CoV-2 infection. Each well held 2 million to 2.5 million PBMC cultured in IMDM containing around 5% human AB serum, approximately 10 IU/ml IL-2 and gentamicin, along with 8 to 10 ug/ml peptides. On days 3 and 7, half of the culture medium was replaced with fresh IL-2-containing medium. Each peptide stimulation condition was cultured in triplicate wells unless otherwise noted. PBMC were separated from whole blood using Ficoll-Paque Plus gradient centrifugation and were then either cryopreserved at -140C or used fresh. The spike proteins of SARS-CoV-2 and of the common cold coronaviruses HCoV-NL63, HCoV-OC43 and HCoV-229E were spanned by overlapping peptide pools. The QIAamp micro DNA kit was used to extract genomic DNA from the cultured CD4+ T cells.

The rearranged chain carries TRBV5-1 and TRBJ1-4; there is no confident call for the D gene. The sequence was collected from a human donor who received a COVID-19 vaccine. Here the sequenced sample was CD4+ T cells from PBMCs cultured with HCoV-OC43 spike peptides, taken before COVID-19 vaccination. The cell subset or site label on this specimen signifies: HCoV-OC43 spike overlapping peptide pool stimulation. Read as DNA, the sequence is TGCGCCAGCAGCTTGGAAGGCGGAACTAATGAAAAACTGTTTTTT. Translated, it gives CASSLEGGTNEKLFF. The variable domain in full, with residues beyond the CDR3 obtained from the reference TRBV5-1 and TRBJ1-4 genes, is KAGVTQTPRYLIKTRGQQVTLSCSPISGHRSVSWYQQTPGQGLQFLFEYFSETQRNKGNFPGRFSGRQFSNSRSEMNVSTLELGDSALYLCASSLEGGTNEKLFFGSGTQLSVL.